The 25 T cell receptor beta chains listed next were all sequenced from one sample in a study of blood T cell repertoires in COVID-19 (dated by TCRdb to 2019 to 2021). Receptor libraries were prepared by the immunoSEQ multiplex PCR assay. Sourced from immuneACCESS, this table was stored by TCRdb with only in-frame sequences that have V and J called. A share of the clones is absent; for the studies checked, an unresolved V gene accounts for under half, and the remainder has no known explanation. The sample yields fewer than 90,000 clones; 84% were counted once. Approximately 12% of the sample belongs to the ten largest clones. The sample consisted of peripheral blood. Every receptor here comes from a human donor in a cohort sampled during active COVID-19.

The V gene is TRBV25-1, the J gene TRBJ1-4, with 7 bases matching TRBD1. The germline V gene encodes CDR1 MGHDK and CDR2 SYGVNS. V was pared by 1 base and J by 7 bases, with 9 bases of the junction left unmatched. The CDR3 totals 16 residues. CDR3 bases: TGTGCCAGCAGTGAATGGCAGACAGGGCTGAGTGAAAAACTGTTTTTT. It codes for CASSEWQTGLSEKLFF.

The chain couples TRBV11-3 to TRBJ1-1; D unresolved. The CDR3 totals 13 residues. Trimming left V 0 bases short and J 2 bases short, with 4 bases between. Germline V gene data show CDR1 as SGHNT and CDR2 as YENEEA. The DNA of the CDR3 is TGTGCCAGCAGCTTAGACAGAAACACTGAAGCTTTCTTT. The encoded protein is CASSLDRNTEAFF.

The rearrangement joins TRBV11-1 to TRBJ1-1; TRBD1 matches 8 bases. Germline CDR1 and CDR2: SGHAT and FQDESV (reference sequence). The ends lost 5 bases at V and 1 base at J; junction bases unmatched: 6. This CDR3 spans 15 amino acids. CDR3 protein: CASSAQGARNTEAFF. The CDR3 DNA reads as TGTGCCAGCAGCGCGCAGGGGGCGAGGAACACTGAAGCTTTCTTT.

V gene TRBV11-3 combines with J gene TRBJ2-7, with TRBD2 matching 11 bases. Germline-derived CDR1 and CDR2 are SGHNT and YENEEA. The CDR3 runs to 15 residues. J lost 1 base, V lost 4 bases, and 3 bases had no gene match. This chain's CDR3 is CASSYGTSGSYEQYF. In nucleotides, the CDR3 is TGTGCCAGCAGCTACGGGACTAGCGGATCCTACGAGCAGTACTTC. The full variable domain, in which reference TRBV11-3 and TRBJ2-7 provide the parts outside the CDR3, is EAGVVQSPRYKIIEKKQPVAFWCNPISGHNTLYWYLQNLGQGPELLIRYENEEAVDDSQLPKDRFSAERLKGVDSTLKIQPAELGDSAVYLCASSYGTSGSYEQYFGPGTRLTVT.

V and J are TRBV5-1 and TRBJ1-1, with TRBD1 matching 11 bases. Per the germline V gene, CDR1 is SGHRS and CDR2 is YFSETQ. This CDR3 has 18 residues. V lost 3 bases to trimming and J lost 1 base; unmatched junction nucleotides: 11. CDR3 DNA: TGCGCCAGCAGCTCTACCCGGACAGGGGGCGCAAGGAACACTGAAGCTTTCTTT. It codes for CASSSTRTGGARNTEAFF.

A remark on this clone: The sample carries other DNA sequences with the same CDR3. V gene TRBV5-1 combines with J gene TRBJ1-3; D remains ambiguous. This CDR3 is built from 14 residues. CDR1 SGHRS and CDR2 YFSETQ come from the germline V gene. The V and J ends lost 0 bases and 1 base respectively, with 5 bases between them. CDR3 region: CASSLAGSGNTIYF. CDR3 nucleotides: TGCGCCAGCAGCTTGGCGGGTTCTGGAAACACCATATATTTT.

As for this clone: Its ends do not fully match the called genes, so a read error is possible. At the DNA level, this CDR3 is encoded by other sequences in the same sample as well. The V call is TRBV3-1 (or the pseudogene TRBV3-2), the J call TRBJ2-2; D is perhaps TRBD2 (5 bases). CDR3 size: 14 residues. Germline-derived CDR1 and CDR2 are LGHDT and YNNKEL (reference sequence). The CDR3 region has the DNA TGTGCCAGCAGCCAAGCCGGGAACGCCGGGGAGCTGTTTTTT. Translating it yields CASSQAGNAGELFF.

The V gene is TRBV7-8, the J gene TRBJ2-3; 7 bases agree with TRBD1. CDR3 length: 14 amino acids. V dropped 1 base and J dropped 5; count of bases not matched to a gene: 3. CDR1 and CDR2 (germline): SGHVS, FQNEAQ. The CDR3 sequence: CASSLDRGRDTQYF. In nucleotides, the CDR3 is TGTGCCAGCAGCTTAGATAGGGGGCGAGATACGCAGTATTTT.

V usage is TRBV5-5 and J usage is TRBJ2-7, with TRBD1 matching over 11 bases. CDR1 SGHKS and CDR2 YYEKEE come from the germline V gene (reference sequence). Germline trimming cut 6 bases from V and 3 bases from J; bases unmatched to any gene: 11. This CDR3 contains 16 residues. This chain's CDR3 is CASTNPPGQGVYEQYF. CDR3 DNA sequence: TGTGCCAGCACTAACCCCCCGGGACAGGGGGTCTACGAGCAGTACTTC. Complete variable domain (other parts from reference TRBV5-5 and TRBJ2-7): DAGVTQSPTHLIKTRGQQVTLRCSPISGHKSVSWYQQVLGQGPQFIFQYYEKEERGRGNFPDRFSARQFPNYSSELNVNALLLGDSALYLCASTNPPGQGVYEQYFGPGTRLTVT.

The J gene is TRBJ2-1, the V gene TRBV7-3; D might be TRBD2 (5 bases). V was cut by 6 bases and J by 0 bases, with 12 bases left in between. CDR3 length: 15 residues. From germline, CDR1 is SGHTA and CDR2 FQGTGA. In nucleotides, the CDR3 is TGTGCCAGCAGTCTAGCTCCGAGCTCCTACAATGAGCAGTTCTTC. It specifies CASSLAPSSYNEQFF. Filled out from reference TRBV7-3 and TRBJ2-1, the complete variable domain reads GAGVSQTPSNKVTEKGKYVELRCDPISGHTALYWYRQSLGQGPEFLIYFQGTGAADDSGLPNDRFFAVRPEGSVSTLKIQRTERGDSAVYLCASSLAPSSYNEQFFGPGTRLTVL.

The rearrangement joins TRBV11-3 to TRBJ2-1; TRBD1 aligns across 8 bases. Germline V gives CDR1 SGHNT, CDR2 YENEEA. The V segment lost 0 bases and the J segment 7 bases; nucleotides outside the gene matches: 8. CDR3 length: 16 residues. CDR3 sequence (DNA): TGTGCCAGCAGCTTAGATTCGTGGGACAGGAGAAATGAGCAGTTCTTC. Amino acids: CASSLDSWDRRNEQFF.

The J gene is TRBJ2-1, the V gene TRBV19; the D gene is possibly TRBD2 (6 bases). Germline V gene lookup returns CDR1 LNHDA and CDR2 SQIVND (reference sequence). Trimming cost V 7 bases and J 8 bases, with 15 bases left between them. This CDR3 region has 13 residues. CDR3 sequence: CASNPGGFHEQFF. In DNA form, the CDR3 reads TGTGCCAGTAACCCTGGAGGGTTTCATGAGCAGTTCTTC.

The chain recombines TRBV5-1 with TRBJ2-7; the match to TRBD1 covers 8 bases. This CDR3 is built from 14 residues. V lost 2 bases to trimming and J lost 1 base; unmatched junction nucleotides: 2. The germline gives CDR1 SGHRS, CDR2 YFSETQ. Written as DNA, the CDR3 is TGCGCCAGCAGCTTCCGGGACAGGTCCTACGAGCAGTACTTC. It encodes CASSFRDRSYEQYF.

The V gene is TRBV7-9, the J gene TRBJ2-6, with TRBD2 matching over 12 bases. J lost 2 bases, V lost 7 bases, and 6 bases had no gene match. Germline CDR1 reads SEHNR; CDR2 reads FQNEAQ (reference sequence). The CDR3 consists of 17 residues. CDR3 amino acids: CASTLAGGPPGANVLTF. In DNA form, the CDR3 reads TGTGCCAGCACCCTAGCGGGAGGGCCGCCTGGGGCCAACGTCCTGACTTTC.

This clone appeared a few times. This rearrangement joins TRBV27 to TRBJ2-7, with 10 positions matching TRBD1. The CDR3 has 13 amino acids. Looked up from germline, CDR1 is MNHEY and CDR2 is SMNVEV (reference sequence). The V and J ends lost 6 bases and 6 bases, in that order; junction bases with no gene match: 5. The CDR3 here is CASSRQGASEQYF. CDR3 nucleotides: TGTGCCAGCAGCCGACAGGGGGCGAGCGAGCAGTACTTC.

The V call is TRBV7-9, the J call TRBJ2-1; 8 bases align to TRBD2. V lost 8 bases and J lost 12; bases outside the gene matches: 9. Germline CDR1 is SEHNR and CDR2 is FQNEAQ (reference sequence). CDR3 length: 12 amino acids. DNA for the CDR3: TGTGCCAGCTTCGACCCGGGAGGGGTGCAGTTCTTC. Its translation: CASFDPGGVQFF.

The chain combines TRBV9 with TRBJ1-1; 9 bases agree with TRBD1. The CDR3 is 16 amino acids. Germline-derived CDR1 and CDR2 are SGDLS and YYNGEE. The V and J ends lost 0 bases and 1 base, in that order; junction bases with no gene match: 4. CDR3 sequence reads: CASSVASGQGNTEAFF. The CDR3 DNA sequence: TGTGCCAGCAGCGTAGCCTCGGGACAGGGGAACACTGAAGCTTTCTTT.

This chain joins TRBV30 and TRBJ2-1; no clear D gene. The CDR3 loop spans 11 amino acids. Per germline, CDR1 GTSNPN and CDR2 SVGIG (reference sequence). Trimming removed 8 bases at V and 5 bases at J, with 10 bases between. Here the CDR3 reads CAGKPNNEQFF. For the CDR3, the DNA is TGTGCCGGGAAGCCAAACAATGAGCAGTTCTTC.

The V call is TRBV5-6, the J call TRBJ2-5, with 8 bases matching TRBD2. CDR3 length: 15 residues. V trimming: 0 bases; J trimming: 5 bases; junction bases outside the gene matches: 6. Germline V lookup: CDR1 SGHDT, CDR2 YYEEEE. The chain's CDR3 is CASSLASGSLETQYF. As DNA, the CDR3 is TGTGCCAGCAGCTTGGCAAGCGGGAGCCTTGAGACCCAGTACTTC.

This chain connects TRBV6-5 to TRBJ2-5, with D possibly being TRBD1 (5 bases). The CDR3 runs 15 residues. The ends were cut back, 0 bases at V and 5 bases at J, with 13 bases in the middle. Germline CDR1 is MNHEY and CDR2 is SVGAGI. CDR3 amino acids: CASSYSRKGDETQYF. DNA of the CDR3: TGTGCCAGCAGTTACTCGAGAAAAGGGGATGAGACCCAGTACTTC.

The genes are TRBV15 and TRBJ1-3; 9 nucleotides line up with TRBD1. CDR1 is LNHNV and CDR2 is YYDKDF in the germline V gene (reference sequence). The trim removed 1 base at V and 4 bases at J, leaving 11 bases unmatched. The CDR3 length is 18 residues. The CDR3 loop reads CATSRGLAGQGSGNTIYF. The CDR3 DNA reads TGTGCCACCAGCAGAGGATTAGCGGGACAGGGATCAGGAAACACCATATATTTT.

The chain is built from TRBV11-2 and TRBJ2-4; TRBD2 agrees at 8 bases. Unmatched junction bases numbered 7, after V lost 5 bases and J lost 7 bases. The CDR3 is 14 residues long. Germline CDR1 reads SGHAT; CDR2 reads FQNNGV. The CDR3 DNA sequence: TGTGCCAGCAGCCTGGGACTAGATCAGAACATTCAGTACTTC. It is translated as CASSLGLDQNIQYF. The entire variable domain, with the rest obtained from reference TRBV11-2 and TRBJ2-4, is as follows: EAGVAQSPRYKIIEKRQSVAFWCNPISGHATLYWYQQILGQGPKLLIQFQNNGVVDDSQLPKDRFSAERLKGVDSTLKIQPAKLEDSAVYLCASSLGLDQNIQYFGAGTRLSVL.

The chain carries TRBV9 and TRBJ2-7; D might be TRBD2 (6 bases). This CDR3 comprises 15 residues. CDR1 is SGDLS and CDR2 is YYNGEE in the germline V gene. The germline V and J ends were trimmed by 0 bases and 2 bases, with 12 bases remaining between them. The CDR3 nucleotides read TGTGCCAGCAGCGTAGGGTCGGGAGTGGCCTACGAGCAGTACTTC. It specifies CASSVGSGVAYEQYF.

This clone is a singleton in its sample. J is TRBJ1-2 and V is TRBV12-3 or TRBV12-4; tentative D call: TRBD1 (6 bases). The germline V and J ends were trimmed by 4 bases and 2 bases, with 8 bases remaining between them. The CDR3 length is 13 residues. The CDR3 DNA follows: TGTGCCAGCAGTTATACAGGGAACTATGGCTACACCTTC. This encodes CASSYTGNYGYTF.

V and J are TRBV19 and TRBJ2-1, with 11 bases aligning to TRBD2. The CDR3 has 15 amino acids. Germline values: CDR1 LNHDA, CDR2 SQIVND (reference sequence). The ends lost 5 bases at V and 8 bases at J; junction bases unmatched: 8. CDR3 coding DNA: TGTGCCAGTAGTGAAACTAGCGGGGGTTTTCATGAGCAGTTCTTC. Translation: CASSETSGGFHEQFF. Filled out from reference TRBV19 and TRBJ2-1, the complete variable domain reads DGGITQSPKYLFRKEGQNVTLSCEQNLNHDAMYWYRQDPGQGLRLIYYSQIVNDFQKGDIAEGYSVSREKKESFPLTVTSAQKNPTAFYLCASSETSGGFHEQFFGPGTRLTVL.